This entry lists 7 T cell receptor beta chains sequenced from one sample in a study of regulatory T cells in long-lasting Graves disease. Construction of TCR beta libraries relied on iRepertoire HTBI primers and on Arm-PCR targeting CDR3 regions. TCRdb re-analysed the multiplex PCR reads in MiXCR, keeping a single row per CDR3 protein. This sample has some 330,000 distinct CDR3 sequences, with 20% to 25% found just once. Time point here: persistent/refractory GD, antithyroid drugs over 5 years with positive TRAb. The TCR library was made from RNA extracted from PBMCs. The sequencing here drew on peripheral blood mononuclear cells (PBMCs), taken when the disease was refractory, from a patient treated with antithyroid drugs. The receptors derive from a woman aged 35 to 49 with Graves disease.

Here the CDR3 reads CASSSLVGSRSYNSPLHF. CDR3 DNA sequence: TGTGCCAGCAGTTCACTGGTTGGATCGCGCTCCTATAATTCACCCCTCCACTTT. The chain uses TRBV27 and TRBJ1-6; D remains ambiguous. V gave up 4 bases and J gave up 0 bases, with 16 bases separating them. Germline assignment: CDR1 MNHEY and CDR2 SMNVEV (reference sequence). CDR3 length equals 18 residues.

The genes are TRBV10-2 and TRBJ2-3; D uncertain. The CDR3 consists of 14 residues. Trimming pared 9 bases from V and 1 base from J, leaving 14 bases between. CDR1 and CDR2 from the germline V gene are WSHSY and SAAADI. CDR3 loop: CASRPPGGTDTQYF. For the CDR3, the DNA is TGCGCCAGTCGCCCACCCGGAGGCACAGATACGCAGTATTTT.

In its sample, this clonotype was seen many times. The rearrangement uses TRBV28 and TRBJ1-5; no firm D call. This CDR3 region has 10 residues. CDR1 is MDHEN and CDR2 is SYDVKM in the germline V gene. The germline V and J ends were trimmed by 3 bases and 8 bases, with 2 bases remaining between them. The CDR3 region is CASSLKPQHF. CDR3 bases: TGTGCCAGCAGTTTGAAGCCCCAGCATTTT.

The J gene is TRBJ2-2, the V gene TRBV7-8, with 9 nucleotides matching TRBD2. There are 16 residues in the CDR3. The germline CDR1 and CDR2 sequences are SGHVS and FQNEAQ. Losses at the gene ends were 5 bases for V and 5 bases for J; bases not matched to a gene: 9. The chain's CDR3 is CASSRAGGTQTGELFF. The CDR3 DNA is TGTGCCAGCAGCCGCGCGGGAGGGACTCAAACCGGGGAGCTGTTTTTT.

This clonotype was picked up many times. CDR3: CASRSWGGHGYTF. The CDR3 region has the DNA TGTGCCAGCAGGTCCTGGGGGGGGCATGGCTACACCTTC. The V call is TRBV2, the J call TRBJ1-2, with D possibly being TRBD1 (6 bases). V was trimmed by 6 bases and J by 6 bases, leaving 14 bases between them. The germline gives CDR1 SNHLY, CDR2 FYNNEI. This CDR3 is 13 amino acids long.

In this sample, this clonotype turned up many times. The chain uses TRBV28 and TRBJ1-1; D is perhaps TRBD1 (6 bases). Trimming took 5 bases from V and 0 from J, leaving 22 bases between them. The CDR3 extends over 18 amino acids. In germline, CDR1 is MDHEN, CDR2 SYDVKM. DNA of the CDR3: TGTGCCAGCAGTCTCCGGGGGGCCTCAAGGGAGATGAACACTGAAGCTTTCTTT. Translation: CASSLRGASREMNTEAFF.

Turning to this clonotype: A far more abundant clone sits one base away, making this likely a read error. The chain employs TRBV10-3 and TRBJ2-7; D gene uncertain. Germline CDR1 and CDR2: ENHRY and SYGVKD. This CDR3 contains 16 residues. DNA for the CDR3: TGTGCCAGCAGTGCCCGTCGCGGCGGCGACTCCTACGAGCAGTGCTTC. Translation: CASSARRGGDSYEQCF.